Each of the 4 T cell receptor beta chains below was sequenced from the same sample in a study of PD-1 blockade in classical Hodgkin lymphoma. There was relapse after autologous stem cell transplantation in every patient, and there was variation in brentuximab vedotin exposure. CD4+ T cells were purified from thawed PBMCs by magnetic negative selection. Libraries were prepared by immunoSEQ multiplex PCR; TCRdb keeps only in-frame clonotypes and omits some of them. The sample yields 5,000 to 7,000 clones, less than 80% seen once. The sample here was CD4+ T cells from blood, taken at baseline. These receptors all come from a human donor with classical Hodgkin lymphoma.

This CDR3 is CASSLTLRSYNEQFF. The CDR3, as DNA: TGTGCCAGCAGCTTAACGCTGCGCTCCTACAATGAGCAGTTCTTC. The chain is built from TRBV7-3 and TRBJ2-1; D is uncertain. The length of the CDR3 is 15 residues. The V and J ends lost 0 bases and 0 bases respectively, with 6 bases between them. Germline loops: CDR1 SGHTA, CDR2 FQGTGA.

The chain uses TRBV20-1 and TRBJ1-1; 9 nucleotides line up with TRBD1. Per germline, CDR1 DFQATT and CDR2 SNEGSKA (reference sequence). V was clipped by 6 bases and J by 10 bases; unmatched bases: 6. This CDR3 region has 11 residues. As DNA, the CDR3 is TGCAGTGCGAGGGACAGGGTTCGAGCTTTCTTT. Its translation: CSARDRVRAFF.

The gene calls are TRBV5-4 and TRBJ2-3, with D unclear. Germline assignment: CDR1 SGHNT and CDR2 YYREEE (reference sequence). V was clipped by 5 bases and J by 0 bases, with 19 bases between them. The CDR3 extends over 17 amino acids. The CDR3 DNA is TGTGCCAGCAGTTACTCCCTAGGCCTTCCTAGCACAGATACGCAGTATTTT. Translation: CASSYSLGLPSTDTQYF. Looking up the rest from reference TRBV5-4 and TRBJ2-3 gives the full variable domain: ETGVTQSPTHLIKTRGQQVTLRCSSQSGHNTVSWYQQALGQGPQFIFQYYREEENGRGNFPPRFSGLQFPNYSSELNVNALELDDSALYLCASSYSLGLPSTDTQYFGPGTRLTVL.

This sequence joins TRBV2 and TRBJ2-5, with TRBD1 matching over 7 bases. V dropped 4 bases and J dropped 1; count of bases not matched to a gene: 3. This CDR3 comprises 14 residues. CDR1 and CDR2 (germline): SNHLY, FYNNEI. DNA of the CDR3: TGTGCCAGCAGTGGAGGGACAGCCCAAGAGACCCAGTACTTC. Amino acid sequence: CASSGGTAQETQYF.